The 29 T cell receptor beta chains presented below share a single source sample, sequenced in a study of PD-L1 blockade in urothelial cancer. Assay: immunoSEQ multiplex PCR; the TCRdb copy retains only in-frame clones and omits some. The sample holds about 100,000 clones, over 80% seen once. The specimen was PBMCs, collected around atezolizumab (anti-PD-L1) treatment. These TCRs come from a woman of 80 years or more with urothelial cancer.

This chain links TRBV28 with TRBJ2-5, with D possibly being TRBD1 (6 bases). From germline, CDR1 is MDHEN and CDR2 SYDVKM. V shed 2 bases and J shed 4 bases, with 14 bases lying between them. The CDR3 consists of 15 residues. CDR3 loop: CASSLQQGSVETQYF. In nucleotides, the CDR3 is TGTGCCAGCAGTTTACAACAGGGATCGGTAGAGACCCAGTACTTC.

V is TRBV5-1 and J is TRBJ2-7, with TRBD1 identical over 8 bases. Trimming at V came to 4 bases and at J to 2 bases, leaving 5 bases not matched to a gene. This CDR3 is 14 amino acids long. Germline V gene sequence: CDR1 SGHRS, CDR2 YFSETQ. The CDR3 coding sequence is TGCGCCAGCAGCACGGGACAGGAGACCTACGAGCAGTACTTC. Translating gives CASSTGQETYEQYF.

This chain connects TRBV25-1 to TRBJ1-1, with D unclear. Between the trimmed V and J ends, which lost 6 bases and 3 bases, there was a span of 14 bases. In germline, CDR1 is MGHDK, CDR2 SYGVNS. The CDR3 has 14 residues. The CDR3 DNA is TGTGCCAGCAGAAGAACAGTGGGTGACACTGAAGCTTTCTTT. It encodes CASRRTVGDTEAFF.

The rearrangement links TRBV7-3 to TRBJ2-7, with 9 bases that match TRBD1. The junction had 9 bases not matched to a gene; V was cut back by 2 bases and J by 4 bases. CDR3 length equals 16 residues. Per the germline V gene, CDR1 is SGHTA and CDR2 is FQGTGA. As DNA, the CDR3 is TGTGCCAGCAGCTTATCACCAACAGGGGGCCAGTACGAGCAGTACTTC. Its translation: CASSLSPTGGQYEQYF. Combining the CDR3 with reference TRBV7-3 and TRBJ2-7 gives the whole variable domain GAGVSQTPSNKVTEKGKYVELRCDPISGHTALYWYRQSLGQGPEFLIYFQGTGAADDSGLPNDRFFAVRPEGSVSTLKIQRTERGDSAVYLCASSLSPTGGQYEQYFGPGTRLTVT.

This rearrangement joins TRBV5-4 to TRBJ2-5, with 14 bases identical to TRBD2. This CDR3 region has 15 residues. V lost 4 bases to trimming and J lost 4 bases; unmatched junction nucleotides: 3. Germline-derived CDR1 and CDR2 are SGHNT and YYREEE (reference sequence). The CDR3 reads CASSEGLAGAETQYF. In DNA form, the CDR3 reads TGTGCCAGCAGCGAGGGACTAGCGGGAGCAGAGACCCAGTACTTC.

The gene calls are TRBV14 and TRBJ1-1; D unclear. V was clipped by 1 base and J by 4 bases, with 16 bases between them. Germline V CDR1 and CDR2: SGHDN, FVKESK. This CDR3 has 16 amino acids. The CDR3 bases are TGTGCCAGCAGCCAAGTGGGAGGAGGGAGGGTCACTGAAGCTTTCTTT. Its translation is CASSQVGGGRVTEAFF. Combining the CDR3 with reference TRBV14 and TRBJ1-1 gives the whole variable domain EAGVTQFPSHSVIEKGQTVTLRCDPISGHDNLYWYRRVMGKEIKFLLHFVKESKQDESGMPNNRFLAERTGGTYSTLKVQPAELEDSGVYFCASSQVGGGRVTEAFFGQGTRLTVV.

The V and J genes are TRBV5-1 and TRBJ2-6; the D gene is possibly TRBD1 (6 bases). Trimming took 4 bases from V and 0 from J, leaving 14 bases between them. CDR1 SGHRS and CDR2 YFSETQ come from the germline V gene. This CDR3 region has 17 residues. The CDR3 is CASSTPDSISGANVLTF. Written as DNA, the CDR3 is TGCGCCAGCAGCACTCCGGACAGCATCTCTGGGGCCAACGTCCTGACTTTC.

V and J are TRBV7-8 and TRBJ2-1; maybe TRBD2 (6 bases). Germline V gives CDR1 SGHVS, CDR2 FQNEAQ. This CDR3 is built from 16 residues. The V and J ends lost 2 bases and 3 bases respectively, with 14 bases between them. The CDR3 coding sequence is TGTGCCAGCAGCTTAAGCTCCCGGGAGTACTACAATGAGCAGTTCTTC. Translating gives CASSLSSREYYNEQFF.

This chain joins TRBV4-2 and TRBJ2-7, with 7 positions matching TRBD2. J gave up 6 bases and V 0 bases, and 8 bases lay outside the gene matches. The length of the CDR3 is 15 residues. Germline CDR1 LGHNA, CDR2 YNFKEQ. As DNA, the CDR3 is TGTGCCAGCAGCCAAGATAAGCGCGGGGGTTCCGAGCAGTACTTC. It encodes CASSQDKRGGSEQYF.

The V and J genes are TRBV15 and TRBJ2-7, with D perhaps TRBD1 (6 bases). CDR1 and CDR2 (germline): LNHNV, YYDKDF (reference sequence). The V gene lost 1 base and the J gene lost 7 bases, with 14 bases spanning the gap. This CDR3 spans 14 amino acids. The CDR3 DNA follows: TGTGCCACCAGCAGAGGGAATACAGGGATAGAGCAGTACTTC. Protein sequence: CATSRGNTGIEQYF.

This chain connects TRBV11-2 to TRBJ2-7; TRBD2 matches at 12 bases. Germline-derived CDR1 and CDR2 are SGHAT and FQNNGV. With V trimmed by 1 base and J by 4 bases, 2 bases remained unmatched. CDR3 length equals 15 residues. CDR3 coding DNA: TGTGCCAGCAGCTTAGGACTAGCGGGAGTTTACGAGCAGTACTTC. Residues: CASSLGLAGVYEQYF.

This chain uses TRBV5-1 with TRBJ2-1; TRBD2 matches at 9 bases. Germline CDR1 SGHRS, CDR2 YFSETQ. The CDR3 has 16 amino acids. Losses at the gene ends were 6 bases for V and 2 bases for J; bases not matched to a gene: 9. The CDR3 region has the DNA TGCGCCAGCACCACTGGGGCGGGAGGGCCCTACAATGAGCAGTTCTTC. Its translation is CASTTGAGGPYNEQFF.

This chain links TRBV6-6 with TRBJ2-7, with 9 bases aligning to TRBD1. J lost 4 bases, V lost 6 bases, and 10 bases had no gene match. This CDR3 has 15 amino acids. The germline V gene has CDR1 MNHNY and CDR2 SVGAGI (reference sequence). CDR3 protein: CASSRRGQGWYEQYF. For the CDR3, the DNA is TGTGCCAGCAGCCGCCGGGGACAGGGTTGGTACGAGCAGTACTTC.

This rearrangement joins TRBV28 to TRBJ2-7; 8 bases fit TRBD1. The CDR3 totals 15 residues. Germline CDR1 reads MDHEN; CDR2 reads SYDVKM. V lost 4 bases, J lost 3 bases, and 8 bases stayed unmatched. For the CDR3, the DNA is TGTGCCAGCAGTTCTCGGGACAGGCGATTCTACGAGCAGTACTTC. It yields the protein CASSSRDRRFYEQYF.

The J gene is TRBJ1-1, the V gene TRBV29-1, with 9 nucleotides matching TRBD1. Germline V gene sequence: CDR1 SQVTM, CDR2 ANQGSEA. J gave up 4 bases and V 6 bases, and 9 bases lay outside the gene matches. The CDR3 is 14 residues long. CDR3 sequence reads: CSVQKGQGSTEAFF. CDR3 coding DNA: TGCAGCGTGCAAAAGGGACAGGGAAGCACTGAAGCTTTCTTT.

This clone was seen just once. The CDR3 region is CASSSMRRNTEAFF. The CDR3, as DNA: TGTGCCAGCAGCTCCATGAGGAGGAACACTGAAGCTTTCTTT. This chain joins TRBV11-2 and TRBJ1-1; D gene ambiguous. Germline-derived CDR1 and CDR2 are SGHAT and FQNNGV. This CDR3 spans 14 amino acids. V dropped 4 bases and J dropped 1 base, with 10 bases sitting between them.

This chain links TRBV6-5 with TRBJ1-5; perhaps TRBD1 as D (6 bases). The V and J ends lost 5 bases and 7 bases respectively, with 12 bases between them. The CDR3 covers 13 residues. Germline-derived CDR1 and CDR2 are MNHEY and SVGAGI. As DNA, the CDR3 is TGTGCCAGCAGTACACAGGGTGGACAGCCCCAGCATTTT. This gives the protein CASSTQGGQPQHF.

The genes are TRBV16 and TRBJ2-7; D gene unclear. The CDR3 is 12 amino acids. The V end was cut by 0 bases, the J end by 5 bases, with 5 bases between. Germline-derived CDR1 and CDR2 are KGHSY and FQNENV. As DNA, the CDR3 is TGTGCCAGCAGCCAATCCAGGAACGAGCAGTACTTC. It yields the protein CASSQSRNEQYF.

V and J are TRBV2 and TRBJ2-5, with 8 nucleotides matching TRBD2. CDR3 size: 15 residues. Germline-derived CDR1 and CDR2 are SNHLY and FYNNEI. Losses at the gene ends were 7 bases for V and 5 bases for J; bases not matched to a gene: 12. This chain's CDR3 is CASTPRAGGPETQYF. CDR3 DNA: TGTGCCAGCACCCCAAGGGCGGGAGGTCCGGAGACCCAGTACTTC.

The V gene is TRBV5-8, the J gene TRBJ2-7, with TRBD1 identical over 10 bases. Germline CDR1 and CDR2: SGHTS and YDEGEE. This CDR3 contains 15 residues. V was pared by 0 bases and J by 5 bases, with 5 bases of the junction left unmatched. In DNA form, the CDR3 reads TGTGCCAGCAGCTTGGCGGGACAGGGGATGAACGAGCAGTACTTC. Translating gives CASSLAGQGMNEQYF. Full variable domain (remainder filled in from reference TRBV5-8 and TRBJ2-7): EAGVTQSPTHLIKTRGQQATLRCSPISGHTSVYWYQQALGLGLQFLLWYDEGEERNRGNFPPRFSGRQFPNYSSELNVNALELEDSALYLCASSLAGQGMNEQYFGPGTRLTVT.

With regard to this clone: Compared with germline, one end of the junction differs, possibly owing to a read error. This chain joins TRBV7-2 and TRBJ2-5; TRBD1 might be the D (6 bases). The CDR3 totals 14 residues. Germline lookup yields CDR1 SGHTA and CDR2 FQGNSA. The chain's CDR3 is CASTLGGRGETQYF. CDR3 nucleotide sequence: TGTGCCAGCACCTTAGGGGGAAGGGGGGAGACCCAGTACTTC. Full variable domain (outside the CDR3, taken from reference TRBV7-2 and TRBJ2-5): GAGVSQSPSNKVTEKGKDVELRCDPISGHTALYWYRQSLGQGLEFLIYFQGNSAPDKSGLPSDRFSAERTGGSVSTLTIQRTQQEDSAVYLCASTLGGRGETQYFGPGTRLLVL.

The genes are TRBV7-9 and TRBJ2-1, with 8 nucleotides matching TRBD2. This CDR3 region has 17 residues. V trimming: 1 base; J trimming: 4 bases; junction bases outside the gene matches: 9. Germline V gene lookup returns CDR1 SEHNR and CDR2 FQNEAQ (reference sequence). DNA for the CDR3: TGTGCCAGCAGCTTAGGAAGCGGGAGTGGTAGGTACAATGAGCAGTTCTTC. Translated, it gives CASSLGSGSGRYNEQFF.

The chain is built from TRBV4-2 and TRBJ2-1; 9 bases line up with TRBD2. This CDR3 region has 17 residues. The ends lost 0 bases at V and 4 bases at J; junction bases unmatched: 7. Germline-derived CDR1 and CDR2 are LGHNA and YNFKEQ. CDR3 in amino acids: CASSQDSPSGIYNEQFF. The DNA for the CDR3 is TGTGCCAGCAGCCAAGATTCCCCTAGCGGGATTTACAATGAGCAGTTCTTC.

The gene calls are TRBV27 and TRBJ1-4, with TRBD1 matching over 8 bases. The CDR3 runs 14 residues. The V segment lost 5 bases and the J segment 11 bases; nucleotides outside the gene matches: 10. CDR1 and CDR2 from the germline V gene are MNHEY and SMNVEV (reference sequence). DNA of the CDR3: TGTGCCAGCAGTCCGGACAGGGTATCGAGGAAACTGTTTTTT. Translation: CASSPDRVSRKLFF.

The chain links TRBV5-1 to TRBJ2-7, with 9 bases aligning to TRBD2. CDR1 and CDR2 from the germline V gene are SGHRS and YFSETQ. This CDR3 is 16 amino acids long. Unmatched junction bases numbered 6, after V lost 0 bases and J lost 2 bases. The CDR3 DNA follows: TGCGCCAGCAGCTTGGCCTTGGTAGCGGGAGCCTACGAGCAGTACTTC. Protein: CASSLALVAGAYEQYF.

The chain combines TRBV4-1 with TRBJ2-1; D might be TRBD2 (6 bases). The V end was cut by 9 bases, the J end by 6 bases, with 21 bases between. The germline gives CDR1 MGHRA, CDR2 YSYEKL. The CDR3 runs 15 residues. The DNA of the CDR3 is TGCGCCAGTGGGTCGAGTAGCGGAGTGGGCAATGAGCAGTTCTTC. Its translation is CASGSSSGVGNEQFF.

The chain is built from TRBV29-1 and TRBJ2-7; D perhaps matches TRBD1 (5 bases). Germline V gene sequence: CDR1 SQVTM, CDR2 ANQGSEA. The CDR3 length is 14 residues. Trimming stripped 4 bases from V and 0 bases from J, with 13 bases between. The CDR3 nucleotides are TGCAGCGTTGCAGAGACAGTGTTCTCCTACGAGCAGTACTTC. Amino acid sequence: CSVAETVFSYEQYF.

The J gene is TRBJ2-2, the V gene TRBV7-8, with unresolved D. The germline gives CDR1 SGHVS, CDR2 FQNEAQ. This CDR3 is built from 12 residues. V lost 5 bases and J 5 bases, leaving 6 bases between the germline ends. CDR3 bases: TGTGCCAGCAGCATAGTAACCGGGGAGCTGTTTTTT. Translating it yields CASSIVTGELFF. The whole variable domain, remainder taken from reference TRBV7-8 and TRBJ2-2, is GAGVSQSPRYKVAKRGQDVALRCDPISGHVSLFWYQQALGQGPEFLTYFQNEAQLDKSGLPSDRFFAERPEGSVSTLKIQRTQQEDSAVYLCASSIVTGELFFGEGSRLTVL.

The chain carries TRBV2 and TRBJ2-4, with 11 bases fitting TRBD1. The CDR3 has 16 amino acids. Per germline, CDR1 SNHLY and CDR2 FYNNEI. The V and J ends lost 6 bases and 3 bases, in that order; junction bases with no gene match: 7. The CDR3: CASRPAGTGGKNIQYF. The CDR3 DNA is TGTGCCAGCAGGCCCGCCGGGACAGGGGGCAAAAACATTCAGTACTTC.